A single sample is the source of the 4 T cell receptor beta chains below, sequenced in a study of blood T cell repertoires in COVID-19. TCRdb's table, derived via immunoSEQ multiplex PCR, lists solely in-frame clones and lacks some. The profile shows 250,000 to 300,000 clones, 70% to 90% of them singletons. The sample taken for sequencing was peripheral blood. These receptors were collected from a woman aged 60-75 years with acute or convalescent COVID-19.

This chain links TRBV18 with TRBJ2-5; D is unclear. The germline V gene encodes CDR1 KGHSH and CDR2 LQKENI. V lost 4 bases and J 4 bases, leaving 13 bases between the germline ends. The CDR3 spans 14 residues. DNA for the CDR3: TGTGCCAGCTCACGCGACACCACTCTAGAGACCCAGTACTTC. This gives the protein CASSRDTTLETQYF.

CDR3 coding DNA: TGCGCCAGCAGCCTCCTGGAGGTAGCGAACACCGGGGAGCTGTTTTTT. Translation: CASSLLEVANTGELFF. This chain uses TRBV4-1 with TRBJ2-2, with a possible D match to TRBD2 (5 bases). The V end lost 4 bases, the J end lost 0 bases, and 12 bases lay between the germline ends. Germline-derived CDR1 and CDR2 are MGHRA and YSYEKL. This CDR3 is 16 amino acids long.

The V and J genes are TRBV12-3 or TRBV12-4 and TRBJ1-2, with 7 bases identical to TRBD1. The CDR3 consists of 13 residues. After removal of 6 bases from V and 8 bases from J, the junction contained 9 bases not matched to a gene. Here the CDR3 reads CASSPNRGGGYTF. The CDR3 coding sequence is TGTGCCAGCAGCCCTAACAGGGGTGGCGGCTACACCTTC.

The chain uses TRBV18 and TRBJ1-2; 8 bases are a match to TRBD1. V lost 2 bases to trimming and J lost 10 bases; unmatched junction nucleotides: 9. Germline-derived CDR1 and CDR2 are KGHSH and LQKENI. The CDR3 covers 14 residues. The CDR3 loop is CASSPADREGVYTF. The CDR3 DNA follows: TGTGCCAGCTCACCAGCGGACAGGGAAGGAGTCTACACCTTC.